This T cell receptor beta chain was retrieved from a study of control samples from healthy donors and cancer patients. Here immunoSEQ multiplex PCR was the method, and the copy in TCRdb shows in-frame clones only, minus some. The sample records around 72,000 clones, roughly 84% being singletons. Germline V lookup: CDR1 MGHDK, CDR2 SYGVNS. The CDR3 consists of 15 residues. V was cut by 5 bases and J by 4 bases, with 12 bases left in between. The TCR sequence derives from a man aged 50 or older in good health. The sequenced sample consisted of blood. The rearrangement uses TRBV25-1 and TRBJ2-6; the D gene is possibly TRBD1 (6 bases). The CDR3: CASSIQGAGANVLTF. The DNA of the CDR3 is TGTGCCAGCAGTATACAGGGCGCCGGGGCCAACGTCCTGACTTTC.